The rows below give T cell receptor beta chains drawn from one sample of a study of tumor and adjacent non-tumor tissue in lung cancer. TCRdb itself ran the multiplex PCR reads through MiXCR, one entry per CDR3 protein. The table lists over 85,000 distinct CDR3 sequences, over 75% of them singletons, with 20% to 25% in the top ten. Sequencing was carried out using lung tumor tissue. Source of these receptors: a man aged 65 to 79 with non-small cell lung cancer. Both conserved end residues are part of each CDR3. The D gene is left open where the match is weak. Expanded clones are given a class, and other clones once, few, many or no size at all.

CDR3nt: TGCAATGTTAAGGGAGGTGGCTACACCTTC
CDR3aa: CNVKGGGYTF
d_gene: .
abundance: .
j_gene: TRBJ1-2
v_gene: TRBV20-1

CDR3nt: TGTGCCAGCAGCGCCGAGACATTTACTAATGAAAAACTGTTTTTT
CDR3aa: CASSAETFTNEKLFF
d_gene: .
abundance: once
j_gene: TRBJ1-4
v_gene: TRBV5-4

CDR3nt: TGTGCCAGCAGTATTCCAGTGGGGATCAATCAGCCCCAGCATTTT
CDR3aa: CASSIPVGINQPQHF
d_gene: .
abundance: once
j_gene: TRBJ1-5
v_gene: TRBV5-5

CDR3nt: TGTGCCAGCAACAGATGCGGTCACAATGAGCAGTCCTTC
CDR3aa: CASNRCGHNEQSF
d_gene: .
abundance: .
j_gene: TRBJ2-1
v_gene: TRBV6-2/TRBV6-3

CDR3nt: TGTGCCAGCAGAGCCCCAGGAAACAATGAGCAGTCCTTC
CDR3aa: CASRAPGNNEQSF
d_gene: .
abundance: .
j_gene: TRBJ2-1
v_gene: TRBV12-3/TRBV12-4

CDR3nt: TGTGCCAGCAGTTCCCCGGGACAGTATGGGTCGAACATTCAGTACTTC
CDR3aa: CASSSPGQYGSNIQYF
d_gene: TRBD1
abundance: .
j_gene: TRBJ2-4
v_gene: TRBV6-6

CDR3nt: TGCGCCAGCAGCCAAGACGGTATGAACATTGAAGCTTTCTTT
CDR3aa: CASSQDGMNIEAFF
d_gene: .
abundance: .
j_gene: TRBJ1-1
v_gene: TRBV4-1

CDR3nt: TGTGCCGTCCAAATACTGGGACAGAGAGTAGGCTACACCTTC
CDR3aa: CAVQILGQRVGYTF
d_gene: TRBD1
abundance: many
j_gene: TRBJ1-2
v_gene: TRBV6-1

CDR3nt: TGTGCCAGTAGCCAAGGACAGGGGGCATACGTAACCCAGTACTTC
CDR3aa: CASSQGQGAYVTQYF
d_gene: TRBD1
abundance: few
j_gene: TRBJ2-5
v_gene: TRBV11-3

CDR3nt: TGCACCAGTAGCCAAACATCAGCAGGTAGGGGCACTGAAGCTTTCTTT
CDR3aa: CTSSQTSAGRGTEAFF
d_gene: .
abundance: .
j_gene: TRBJ1-1
v_gene: TRBV4-3

CDR3nt: TGTGCCAGCAGCTTCTTGGGACAGAGGGGAAACATCATATATTTT
CDR3aa: CASSFLGQRGNIIYF
d_gene: TRBD1
abundance: .
j_gene: TRBJ1-3
v_gene: TRBV6-6

CDR3nt: TGTGCCAGTAGCACTCTAAAACTAGCGGAGCAGTACTTC
CDR3aa: CASSTLKLAEQYF
d_gene: TRBD2
abundance: .
j_gene: TRBJ2-7
v_gene: TRBV13

CDR3nt: TGTGCCAGCAGCTTTGGGCAGGATGATGGCTACACCTTC
CDR3aa: CASSFGQDDGYTF
d_gene: .
abundance: .
j_gene: TRBJ1-2
v_gene: TRBV5-4

CDR3nt: TGTGCCAGCACGGGATTGCTGGGTGAAAAACTGTTTTTT
CDR3aa: CASTGLLGEKLFF
d_gene: .
abundance: .
j_gene: TRBJ1-4
v_gene: TRBV2

CDR3nt: TGTGTCAACATTTACTCGCCGGGACCTCTAAACTATGGCTACACCTTC
CDR3aa: CVNIYSPGPLNYGYTF
d_gene: .
abundance: .
j_gene: TRBJ1-2
v_gene: TRBV6-5

CDR3nt: TGTGCCAGCAGTTACGGCGGGACTAAGGAATACAATGAGCAGTTCTTC
CDR3aa: CASSYGGTKEYNEQFF
d_gene: TRBD2
abundance: .
j_gene: TRBJ2-1
v_gene: TRBV6-5

CDR3nt: TGTGCCAACAGCCTGAGAGGGAGAACTAATGAAAAACTGTTTTTT
CDR3aa: CANSLRGRTNEKLFF
d_gene: .
abundance: .
j_gene: TRBJ1-4
v_gene: TRBV5-6

CDR3nt: TGTGCCAGCAGCCAAGTTGTCATTAGCGGGAGACAAGAGACCCAGTATTTC
CDR3aa: CASSQVVISGRQETQYF
d_gene: TRBD2
abundance: .
j_gene: TRBJ2-5
v_gene: TRBV4-2

CDR3nt: TGCGCCAGCAGCCACAGGGGGCCGGCCAGGGAGCTGTTTTTT
CDR3aa: CASSHRGPARELFF
d_gene: TRBD1
abundance: .
j_gene: TRBJ2-2
v_gene: TRBV4-3

CDR3nt: TGTGCCATCAGTGAGTCGCGCAGTACTATCACAGATACGCAGTATTTT
CDR3aa: CAISESRSTITDTQYF
d_gene: .
abundance: .
j_gene: TRBJ2-3
v_gene: TRBV10-3

CDR3nt: TGTGCCAGCAGCCGGCCACTATCCGATTCACCCTTCCACTTT
CDR3aa: CASSRPLSDSPFHF
d_gene: .
abundance: .
j_gene: TRBJ1-6
v_gene: TRBV6-2/TRBV6-3

CDR3nt: TGTGCCAGCAGCCCCGCCCCGTTAAGAGCTGACACAGATACGCAGTATTTT
CDR3aa: CASSPAPLRADTDTQYF
d_gene: .
abundance: .
j_gene: TRBJ2-3
v_gene: TRBV12-3/TRBV12-4

CDR3nt: TGCGCCAGCAGCCAAGACCCATCGGGGGCTGAACACAATGAGCAGTTCTTC
CDR3aa: CASSQDPSGAEHNEQFF
d_gene: .
abundance: .
j_gene: TRBJ2-1
v_gene: TRBV4-3

CDR3nt: TGCAGCGTTAAGTCAGGGGGAGGGACCCAGTACTTC
CDR3aa: CSVKSGGGTQYF
d_gene: .
abundance: once
j_gene: TRBJ2-5
v_gene: TRBV29-1

CDR3nt: TGTGCCAGCTGCCTTATGGGACCCCTTAGTGAAGCTTTCTTT
CDR3aa: CASCLMGPLSEAFF
d_gene: .
abundance: .
j_gene: TRBJ1-1
v_gene: TRBV11-2

CDR3nt: TGTGCCAGCAGCGCGAAGCTCTCACGGGAGGACCTGATGACAGATACGCAGTATTTT
CDR3aa: CASSAKLSREDLMTDTQYF
d_gene: TRBD2
abundance: .
j_gene: TRBJ2-3
v_gene: TRBV12-3/TRBV12-4

CDR3nt: TGTGCCAGCAGCTTAGGCCGGGTAGGAGAGACCCAGTACTTC
CDR3aa: CASSLGRVGETQYF
d_gene: .
abundance: many
j_gene: TRBJ2-5
v_gene: TRBV13

CDR3nt: TGCGCCAGCGGCATACAGGGACAACCATACAGTGAGCAGTTCTTC
CDR3aa: CASGIQGQPYSEQFF
d_gene: .
abundance: .
j_gene: TRBJ2-1
v_gene: TRBV11-2

CDR3nt: TGTGCTAGCAGCTGGCGAGGGGGCCGGGTAGATACGCAGTATTTT
CDR3aa: CASSWRGGRVDTQYF
d_gene: TRBD1
abundance: .
j_gene: TRBJ2-3
v_gene: TRBV5-4

CDR3nt: TGTGCCAGCACTTCCATGATAGGGTCGAGATCTGGAAACATCATATATTTT
CDR3aa: CASTSMIGSRSGNIIYF
d_gene: .
abundance: once
j_gene: TRBJ1-3
v_gene: TRBV28

CDR3nt: TGTGCCAGCAGTTTACAGGATCCAGATATGCAGTATTTT
CDR3aa: CASSLQDPDMQYF
d_gene: .
abundance: .
j_gene: TRBJ2-3
v_gene: TRBV5-4

CDR3nt: TGTGCCAGCAGCCGAGGTCGGGCAGGGGTGTATGGCTACACCTTC
CDR3aa: CASSRGRAGVYGYTF
d_gene: .
abundance: .
j_gene: TRBJ1-2
v_gene: TRBV4-2

CDR3nt: TGCGCCAGCAGCCCGTTACCGGGAGGATACAATGAGCAGTTATTC
CDR3aa: CASSPLPGGYNEQLF
d_gene: TRBD2
abundance: .
j_gene: TRBJ2-1
v_gene: TRBV5-1

CDR3nt: TGTGCCAGCAGCAGGGACCTAAACTATGGCTACACCTTC
CDR3aa: CASSRDLNYGYTF
d_gene: .
abundance: many
j_gene: TRBJ1-2
v_gene: TRBV7-9

CDR3nt: TGTGCCAGCAGCTTATCATCGAACACTGAAGCCTTCTTT
CDR3aa: CASSLSSNTEAFF
d_gene: .
abundance: once
j_gene: TRBJ1-1
v_gene: TRBV11-2

CDR3nt: TGTGCCAGCAGGCGGACAGTGGGCTCCGCGAACACCGGGGAGCTGTTTTTT
CDR3aa: CASRRTVGSANTGELFF
d_gene: .
abundance: .
j_gene: TRBJ2-2
v_gene: TRBV2

CDR3nt: TGTGTCAGCAGCCACCGGGACAGGAATACCGAAGCTTTCTTT
CDR3aa: CVSSHRDRNTEAFF
d_gene: TRBD1
abundance: .
j_gene: TRBJ1-1
v_gene: TRBV11-2

CDR3nt: TGTGCCAGCAGTTCGGGGCCGGGGTTTCTGTGCGAGCAGTACTTC
CDR3aa: CASSSGPGFLCEQYF
d_gene: .
abundance: few
j_gene: TRBJ2-7
v_gene: TRBV5-5

CDR3nt: TGTGCCAGCAGTTATGGGTATGGACATTACCGCAACTACGAGCAGTATTTC
CDR3aa: CASSYGYGHYRNYEQYF
d_gene: .
abundance: .
j_gene: TRBJ2-7
v_gene: TRBV6-6

CDR3nt: TGTGCCACCAGAGGACTCCTCCTCCAAGAGACCCAGTACTTC
CDR3aa: CATRGLLLQETQYF
d_gene: .
abundance: few
j_gene: TRBJ2-5
v_gene: TRBV10-3

CDR3nt: TGTGCCAGCATAAGGCAGGAGGCCACCGGGGAGCCATTTTTT
CDR3aa: CASIRQEATGEPFF
d_gene: .
abundance: once
j_gene: TRBJ2-2
v_gene: TRBV6-5

CDR3nt: TGTGCCAGCAGCCACCGCGACAGGAGTTCCGAAGCTTTCTTT
CDR3aa: CASSHRDRSSEAFF
d_gene: .
abundance: .
j_gene: TRBJ1-1
v_gene: TRBV11-2

CDR3nt: TGTGCCAGCAGTCCGGGACAGATTCAAGAGACCCAGTACTTC
CDR3aa: CASSPGQIQETQYF
d_gene: TRBD1
abundance: many
j_gene: TRBJ2-5
v_gene: TRBV6-2/TRBV6-3

CDR3nt: TGCTCCAGCAGCCAAGGAGGGGGTTTTGAAGAGCAGTACTTC
CDR3aa: CSSSQGGGFEEQYF
d_gene: .
abundance: .
j_gene: TRBJ2-7
v_gene: TRBV4-1

CDR3nt: TGTGCCAGCGAGGGAAAGGGCAGGGGCTACGAGCAGTACTTC
CDR3aa: CASEGKGRGYEQYF
d_gene: .
abundance: .
j_gene: TRBJ2-7
v_gene: TRBV28

CDR3nt: TGTGCCAGGAGTTTTTGGGGGGGGGGGGAGGTCGTGTCCTACGAGCAGTACTTC
CDR3aa: CARSFWGGGEVVSYEQYF
d_gene: TRBD2
abundance: .
j_gene: TRBJ2-7
v_gene: TRBV12-3/TRBV12-4

CDR3nt: TGCGCCAGCAGGTCCCCGAGACCCGCTCCTCATGAGCAGTTCTTC
CDR3aa: CASRSPRPAPHEQFF
d_gene: .
abundance: .
j_gene: TRBJ2-1
v_gene: TRBV10-2

CDR3nt: TGCAGTGCTAGAGATCCCGAGACCTATGACTACACCTTC
CDR3aa: CSARDPETYDYTF
d_gene: .
abundance: .
j_gene: TRBJ1-2
v_gene: TRBV20-1

CDR3nt: TGCGCCCGCAGCCACCTCTCTTTACAGGGATCTGGGGCCAACGTCCTGACTTTC
CDR3aa: CARSHLSLQGSGANVLTF
d_gene: .
abundance: .
j_gene: TRBJ2-6
v_gene: TRBV5-1

CDR3nt: TGTGCAAGCATTTACATGGGACGGTATCCCTACGAGCAGTACTTC
CDR3aa: CASIYMGRYPYEQYF
d_gene: .
abundance: .
j_gene: TRBJ2-7
v_gene: TRBV6-2/TRBV6-3

CDR3nt: TGTGCCAGCAATTTGGTCAGTCCGGAGACCCAGTACTTT
CDR3aa: CASNLVSPETQYF
d_gene: .
abundance: .
j_gene: TRBJ2-5
v_gene: TRBV5-5

CDR3nt: TGTGCCACAGCTCGGGAGGGGGTAGATACGCAGTATTTT
CDR3aa: CATAREGVDTQYF
d_gene: TRBD2
abundance: .
j_gene: TRBJ2-3
v_gene: TRBV24-1

CDR3nt: TGTGCCAGCAGCTCAAGCGCGGGGGACGAGCACTACTTC
CDR3aa: CASSSSAGDEHYF
d_gene: TRBD2
abundance: .
j_gene: TRBJ2-7
v_gene: TRBV13

CDR3nt: TGCGCCAGCGGATCCGGGACTACGAATTCACCCCTCCACTTT
CDR3aa: CASGSGTTNSPLHF
d_gene: .
abundance: many
j_gene: TRBJ1-6
v_gene: TRBV5-1

CDR3nt: TGTGTCAGTAGTTCATCTGGGAGTTACGAGCAGTACTTC
CDR3aa: CVSSSSGSYEQYF
d_gene: .
abundance: few
j_gene: TRBJ2-7
v_gene: TRBV12-3/TRBV12-4

CDR3nt: TGTGCCAGCAGTCGGGGGGGGCCAGGGTTCAATGAGCAGTCCTTC
CDR3aa: CASSRGGPGFNEQSF
d_gene: TRBD2
abundance: .
j_gene: TRBJ2-1
v_gene: TRBV6-2/TRBV6-3

CDR3nt: TGTACCAGCAGGGGACAGGGCTTAGAGACCCAGTGCTTC
CDR3aa: CTSRGQGLETQCF
d_gene: TRBD1
abundance: .
j_gene: TRBJ2-5
v_gene: TRBV14

CDR3nt: TGCGCCAGTAGGGACAGGGGAACTGAAGCTTTCTTT
CDR3aa: CASRDRGTEAFF
d_gene: TRBD1
abundance: .
j_gene: TRBJ1-1
v_gene: TRBV10-2

CDR3nt: TGTGCTAGTAGTTTTAGGGAGAGACAAGAGACCCAGTACTTC
CDR3aa: CASSFRERQETQYF
d_gene: .
abundance: .
j_gene: TRBJ2-5
v_gene: TRBV12-3/TRBV12-4